This TCR beta chain was retrieved from a study of cytomegalovirus exposure and HLA in healthy donors (dated by TCRdb to about 2017). With regard to the full study: An earlier analysis of several hundred of the donors reported 250 to 350 Gb of sequence data and 90 million to 120 million unique TCR beta sequences obtained from around 170 million T cells. Across around 400 genotyped donors of the cohort, an average of approximately 240,000 unique TCR beta nucleotide sequences per donor were sequenced, and around 19% of those sequences were non-productive. In a later genetic analysis, genome-wide SNP genotypes for about three fifths of the roughly 670 donors were used, and that subset was treated as a discovery cohort. In an earlier analysis of roughly 580 of the donors, high-throughput TCR beta sequencing was used to judge whether each TCR beta V gene segment behaved as functional or pseudogenic. About 300 gigabases of sequencing data and 78 million or so unique TCR sequences were included in an early release covering about 600 HLA-typed donors. Typing coverage varied by locus: about 629-630 donors for A, B, C, DRB1 and DQB1; around 560 for DQA1; around 610 for DPA1; around 450 for DPB1. Of the 300 to 500 genotyped donors, less than 85% were placed in the genetic ancestry cluster associated with self-reported Caucasian donors. High-throughput TCR immunosequencing, statistical association of individual TCRs with disease status, and machine learning were combined to predict cytomegalovirus infection status. The study profiled the T cell repertoires of under 700 subjects by immunosequencing and related them to cytomegalovirus serostatus. The study aimed to test whether cataloging public T cell receptors could reveal signatures of past pathogen exposure. A later analysis re-examined previously published TCR beta repertoires from 500 to 700 donors and added high-resolution HLA genotyping to investigate patterns of TCR occurrence. In addition to the first cohort of several hundred subjects, a separate validation cohort of around 110 different subjects was used. Rather than using new phenotypic data, the later analysis identified candidate immune exposures from TCR beta sequences and from how often those sequences occurred across donors. Donor age, sex, ethnicity and CMV serostatus were compiled alongside the repertoire data. Both class I and class II loci were covered by HLA typing, at four-digit resolution. Every discovery cohort repertoire had been produced on one sequencing platform. Because of strong linkage in the cohort, roughly five DR-DQ haplotypes were treated as single units for association and clustering.

Note on this clone: Its cognate antigen has yet to be identified. Per-base qualities were not stored, and no clone one base away is much larger.

The cohort consisted of 650 to 700 healthy bone marrow donors. All cohort members were sampled while nominally healthy, although unrecorded immune exposures were likely present. The donor was CMV seropositive and belonged to the group of 270 or so seropositive cohort members. Every donor gave a peripheral blood sample, and the peripheral blood mononuclear cells from that sample were used for TCR beta sequencing. Genomic DNA extraction from the blood cell samples was performed with the Qiagen DNeasy Blood Extraction Kit. What the study reported, not specific to this receptor: Linkage disequilibrium might explain the correlated functional status among segregating V segments, but an unknown experimental factor could not be ruled out. In a later analysis, HLA-associated TCR beta chains showed more clonal expansion and lower generation probabilities than non-associated chains that were equally common. A further reported finding was that TCR beta sequences accurately predicted the HLA-A and HLA-B alleles for most subjects in the first cohort. Several of the top co-occurrence clusters appeared to be linked to parvovirus B19, influenza, CMV and Epstein-Barr virus, according to a later analysis. A later analysis found that most CMV-associated TCR beta chains appeared HLA-restricted, with HLA associations seemingly driven largely by CMV exposure. Roughly uniform sequencing depth across donors was assumed in presence/absence analyses, although this assumption may not hold. Assigning TCR associations to individual alleles was difficult when HLA alleles, especially DR and DQ, strongly co-occurred. The authors suggested that the approach could potentially be generalized to other disease states and immunological phenotypes. In a later analysis, TCR association rates were found to vary across HLA loci, with the most associated TCRs seen for DRB1 alleles and the fewest for HLA-C alleles. Broadly in line with IMGT annotations, most TCR beta V segments showed up in productive rearrangements about 87% or about 30% of the time in an earlier analysis of approximately 600 of the donors. Because counts were too low, seventeen rarely observed V segments, including chromosome 9 orphons, were left out of the earlier analysis of over 550 of the donors. A cluster of highly shared sequence variants was judged likely to represent a technical artifact of the sequencing pipeline. In a later analysis, 16,951 TCR beta sequences were associated with specific HLA alleles at a false discovery rate of 0.05. A total of fewer than 200 TCR beta chains were listed by the study as associated with cytomegalovirus. In this cohort, only TCR beta chains were sequenced, and detectable features were limited by the absence of alpha or paired-chain data. The only immune exposure information available for the cohort was CMV serostatus. V-gene and J-gene trimming of TCR beta chains was associated with a missense DCLRE1C variant in a later genetic analysis, and the association was replicated in an independent cohort. In both the original and validation cohorts, the classifier was reported to diagnose cytomegalovirus status with high specificity and sensitivity. Because HLA typing was unavailable for some donors at each locus, only the typed subset was used in association tests. Compared with the 666-donor mean, donors in an Asian-associated ancestry cluster had fewer N-insertions in productive TCRs, according to a later genetic analysis. Across donors, most TCR sequences were observed very rarely, whereas some public TCRs were present in many individuals. Some IMGT-functional V segments, including TRBV6-2 and TRBV6-3, could not be told apart with the 87-base-pair reads, so those segments were excluded. In vitro tests confirmed that a few of the cytomegalovirus-associated TCR beta chains recognize cytomegalovirus antigens.

The V end loses 3 bases and the J end loses 1 base, and a stretch of 9 bases separates them. Including cysteine and phenylalanine, the CDR3 has 14 amino acids. Only the CDR3 part of the read is kept: 42 bases, read in frame from the first base. For CDR1 and CDR2, the germline V gene (reference sequence) lists SEHNR and FQNEAQ. Libraries came from the immunoSEQ multiplex PCR assay. For the multiplex PCR, a mixture combining 60 forward primers for TCR Vbeta segments and 13 reverse primers for TCR Jbeta segments was used. The CDR3 region of rearranged TCR beta genes was amplified from genomic DNA by a multiplex PCR assay. On the Illumina HiSeq System, the amplified TCR beta libraries were sequenced as 87-base-pair reads. The study's processing was this. A later analysis tallied 75 million to 85 million unique TCR beta chains across the 550 to 850 repertoires, and about 10 million of those chains were shared by two or more donors. A nearest-neighbor algorithm error-corrected the raw reads and collapsed the reads into unique sequences, merging closely related sequences to remove PCR and sequencing errors. V, D and J gene segments were assigned by aligning CDR3 sequences to IMGT reference sequences. Each retained sequence needed at least a six-nucleotide match to both a V gene segment and a J gene segment. Rearrangements were classified as productive when the CDR3 lacked stop codons and remained in frame with V and J, and all other rearrangements were classified as non-productive. Following IMGT convention, CDR3 was defined as the stretch from the second conserved V-encoded cysteine to the conserved J-encoded phenylalanine. The earlier analysis of about 610 of the donors excluded sequences that lacked an unambiguous match to a single V gene segment. In an earlier analysis of a few hundred of the donors, V segments were called functional above 56.7% productive rearrangements and were called segregating when the between-donor standard deviation exceeded 5%. A statistical classification framework was built to diagnose cytomegalovirus status from the catalog of TCR beta chain sequences. A later analysis assigned V and J genes by comparing TCR nucleotide sequences with IMGT/GENE-DB human TR gene sequences. A later analysis assigned CDR3 sequences and most-parsimonious VDJ recombination scenarios with the TCRdist pipeline. In a later analysis, each TCR beta chain was defined by its CDR3 amino acid sequence together with its V-gene family, and reads lacking a unique V-gene family were excluded. A later analysis removed 592 highly shared, low-generation-probability nucleotide sequences to deal with suspected cross-contamination and a sequencing artifact. For each public chain, a later analysis derived a clonal expansion index from normalized ranks of inferred template counts within each repertoire. In a later analysis, generation probabilities were computed using a VDJ recombination model fitted to out-of-frame rearrangements, and the results were checked against IGoR. A later analysis scored TCR-TCR, TCR-HLA and TCR-CMV co-occurrence with hypergeometric tests, applying a repertoire-size bias correction to TCR pairs. A later analysis estimated false discovery rates by permuting HLA or CMV assignments 20 times. In a later analysis, co-occurring TCRs were grouped with DBSCAN, and TCRdist sequence similarity was added when clustering was performed within HLA-allele-positive subsets. For co-occurrence clustering, repertoires with fewer than 30,000 or more than 120,000 public chains were excluded, along with several repertoires with anomalous nucleotide sharing. Drawn from immuneACCESS, this table holds only the in-frame rearrangements with V and J called that TCRdb kept. Clones are partly lost; checked studies trace under half to an unresolved V gene and leave the rest unexplained. V and J calls and clone size follow that table, whereas D and trimming were derived from the DNA. In this sample the table shows more than 80,000 clones, around nine tenths of which occur a single time. The leading ten clones occupy 9.2% of the sample.

The TCR originated in a man aged 25 to 40 in good health and CMV-seropositive. Sequencing used PBMCs. Recombination joined TRBV7-9 with TRBJ2-5, with the identity of the D gene unclear. The CDR3 protein: CASSFPLSQETQYF. The nucleotide sequence reads TGTGCCAGCAGCTTCCCGCTCAGCCAAGAGACCCAGTACTTC.